The present entry profiles one T cell receptor (beta chain) with its context. Its antigen remains undetermined. The sample holds no much larger clone one base away, and base qualities are not on file. The sample contains more than one DNA sequence encoding this CDR3. Donors were healthy HIV-negative adults with no recently reported acute infections or vaccinations. All donors were Caucasian adults living in Nashville, Tennessee, USA. CD4+ T cells were enriched through magnetic negative selection, after which naive cells were positively selected on CD45RA and the remaining negative fraction served as the memory subset. Blood was collected by leukapheresis, and PBMCs were isolated by Ficoll-Histopaque density gradient centrifugation and then cryopreserved in liquid nitrogen vapor phase. Analytical flow cytometry was used to check the purity and quantity of every magnetically sorted T cell population. Genomic DNA was isolated from every sorted fraction and measured by UV absorbance on a Nanodrop 2000c.

These data come from a study of shared clonotypes between healthy human individuals (dated by TCRdb to 2018 to 2020). Background for the entire study: A few men and a couple of women, aged 18 to 49 years, made up the cohort. To estimate repertoire size and how much clonotypes are shared between individuals, the study performed deep sequencing of blood TCR repertoires from roughly five healthy adults. Each donor's leukapheresis produced roughly between roughly 0.85 and 10 billion PBMCs. For each donor, three plates each were used for CD4 naive and CD4 memory, two plates were used for CD8 naive, and one plate was used for CD8 memory. Libraries were prepared and TCR repertoires were sequenced by different laboratories using diverse techniques, in order to increase sequencing depth and limit assay-specific biases.

From the germline V gene, CDR1 is MNHEY and CDR2 is SVGAGI. V is reduced by 4 bases and J by 7 bases, leaving a spacing of 8 bases between them. The CDR3 numbers 11 residues from cysteine through phenylalanine. Only the CDR3 part of the read is kept: 33 bases, read in frame from the first base. Beyond this particular receptor, the publication reports: Sampling was restricted to blood, and TCR repertoires in tissue are likely to differ from TCR repertoires in blood. Compared with non-shared clonotypes, the clonotypes found in all four sorted-subset donors had higher generation probabilities. Larger estimated clonotype richness was generally found for naive subsets than for memory subsets. Sharing across several donors was observed for roughly 5.4% of naive CD4, about 4% of naive CD8, 2.3% of memory CD4, and roughly 0.4% of memory CD8 clonotypes. Because the study included only a small number of donors, the genetic and exposure-history diversity represented was limited. Incomplete sequencing was indicated by rarefaction of sorted-subset datasets, despite the large sequencing depth. Pairwise subsampling led to the expectation that sequencing depth would affect the degree of clonotype sharing among donors.

TCR CDR3 regions were amplified from genomic DNA by multiplex PCR using the deep immunoSEQ assay. Extracted genomic DNA from each cell subset was distributed evenly across all wells of several immunoSEQ 96-well plates, and each plate was treated as a replicate. For sorted subsets, approximately 210 ng of genomic DNA, equivalent to 30,000 or so T cell genomes, went into each replicate PCR. The purified libraries were quantified using a Qubit 3.0 fluorometer, sized with a Bioanalyzer 2100, and then quantified again using the KAPA Library Quantification kit. Every immunoSEQ 96-well plate was sequenced on a dedicated single-read 150-cycle Illumina NextSeq 550 flow cell. The original pipeline was this. Because the immunoSEQ output held only junctional sequences and lacked quality scores, the filtering could not match the filtering applied to full-length reads. To assign V/J genes and CDR3, sequences were annotated against IMGT germline references using PyIR, a Python wrapper for IgBLAST v1.9. Reads with weak V/J assignments (E-value above 1e-6), missing CDR3, stop codons, out-of-frame junctions, or ambiguous translated residues were removed. A V3J clonotype was defined by an identical inferred V gene, J gene, and CDR3 amino acid sequence. To compute the percentage overlap between repertoires, the number of shared unique clonotypes was divided by the size of the smaller repertoire. Richness of each repertoire was evaluated using RTK rarefaction, the Chao1 estimator, and Recon v2.1 estimates of unobserved clonotypes. Generation probabilities for all TCRbeta clonotypes obtained by the gDNA method from a handful of donors were computed using OLGA. The immuneACCESS repertoire file appears here via TCRdb, limited to in-frame rearrangements. These files lack a portion of the clones; in checked studies, under half of the deficit traces to unresolved V genes, and the cause of the others is not known. V and J calls and clone size come straight from that table; D and trimming were deduced from the DNA. This sample is represented by about 2.4 million clones; approximately 94% of them were singletons. The ten top clones hold around 0.37% of the sample.

The sequence links TRBV6-5 to TRBJ2-7, and possibly TRBD2, on 6 matching bases. This TCR came from a young man in good health. Some clones in this sample may be carry-over from other donors' samples. Input material: naive CD4+ T cells from PBMCs. Interpreted using the paper, the cell subset or site label stands for: CD45RA+ positively selected. The encoded CDR3 is CASSLGGEQYF. The nucleotide sequence reads TGTGCCAGCAGTTTAGGAGGGGAGCAGTACTTC.